The TCR beta chain described here comes from a study of cytomegalovirus exposure and HLA in healthy donors. To note about this clone: Its antigen remains unidentified.

Study results and limitations: Later work showed greater clonal expansion in HLA-associated TCR beta chains than in equally common others.

Amplification used 60 Vbeta primers and 13 Jbeta primers. Data came from immunoSEQ multiplex PCR; TCRdb stores just in-frame clones and leaves some out. The sample has some 120,000 clones, 81% seen once. This receptor was identified in a man aged 18 to 29 in good health and CMV-seropositive. Sequencing was performed on PBMCs.

CDR3: CASSLGLWAGFEEKLFF. Here the CDR3 DNA reads TGTGCCAGCAGCTTGGGTCTCTGGGCAGGGTTCGAGGAAAAACTGTTTTTT. The V call is TRBV7-2, the J call TRBJ1-4, with D possibly TRBD1 on 5 matching bases. The CDR3 sequence is 17 residues long. Germline V gene data show CDR1 as SGHTA and CDR2 as FQGNSA. The ends were cut back, 3 bases at V and 8 bases at J, with 22 bases in the middle.